Presented here are 19 T cell receptor beta chains from one specimen sequenced in a study of regulatory T cells in long-lasting Graves disease. Regarding time point: newly diagnosed GD, antithyroid drugs for less than 3 months. Making the TCR library involved RNA that had been extracted from PBMCs. CDR3 regions were amplified by Arm-PCR using iRepertoire HTBI primers to build TCR beta libraries. One entry per CDR3 protein, called by TCRdb with MiXCR from the multiplex PCR reads. Here the sample spans some 220,000 distinct CDR3 sequences, approximately 18% being singletons. The same data also contributed to another study, on T cells in Graves' hyperthyroidism and ophthalmopathy.

Specimen: peripheral blood mononuclear cells (PBMCs), collected at new diagnosis, from a patient treated with antithyroid drugs. These receptor sequences come from a woman under 40 with Graves disease.

Turning to this clonotype: This sequence may be a read error, since a much larger clone differs from it by one base. The chain has TRBV30 and TRBJ2-3; D is ambiguous. In germline, CDR1 is GTSNPN, CDR2 SVGIG (reference sequence). CDR3 length: 12 residues. This CDR3 is CAWSLGTDTQDF. The CDR3 coding sequence is TGTGCCTGGAGTTTGGGCACAGATACGCAGGATTTT.

This clonotype was seen at least ten times. The V call is TRBV11-2, the J call TRBJ2-3; 13 nucleotides align to TRBD2. The junction had 6 bases not matched to a gene; V was cut back by 5 bases and J by 4 bases. Germline values: CDR1 SGHAT, CDR2 FQNNGV. The CDR3 is 16 amino acids. CDR3 bases: TGTGCCAGCAGCGCCCGACTAGCGGGAGGCCCAGATACGCAGTATTTT. This encodes CASSARLAGGPDTQYF. Full variable domain (missing parts from reference TRBV11-2 and TRBJ2-3): EAGVAQSPRYKIIEKRQSVAFWCNPISGHATLYWYQQILGQGPKLLIQFQNNGVVDDSQLPKDRFSAERLKGVDSTLKIQPAKLEDSAVYLCASSARLAGGPDTQYFGPGTRLTVL.

At least ten counts were recorded for this clonotype. V usage is TRBV7-9 and J usage is TRBJ1-6, with a possible D match to TRBD1 (5 bases). V lost 3 bases and J lost 6, with 9 bases in between. The CDR3 covers 14 residues. In germline, CDR1 is SEHNR, CDR2 FQNEAQ (reference sequence). Here the CDR3 reads CASSFGQSNSPLHF. As DNA, the CDR3 is TGTGCCAGCAGCTTTGGACAATCTAATTCACCCCTCCACTTT.

This clonotype has a count of ten or more. J is TRBJ1-2 and V is TRBV6-5, with a weak D call TRBD1 (5 bases). CDR3 length: 18 residues. The ends were cut back, 4 bases at V and 1 base at J, with 22 bases in the middle. In germline, CDR1 is MNHEY, CDR2 SVGAGI. DNA of the CDR3: TGTGCCAGCAGTTCACTTACCCGGACTCTGGGGGGTAACTATGGCTACACCTTC. This translates into CASSSLTRTLGGNYGYTF.

Ten or more counts support this clonotype. The V gene is TRBV6-1, the J gene TRBJ2-7; the match to TRBD1 covers 7 bases. The CDR3 consists of 16 residues. Trimming took 3 bases from V and 0 from J; bases not matched to a gene: 8. Germline lookup yields CDR1 MNHNS and CDR2 SASEGT. This chain's CDR3 is CASSDVTGVGSYEQYF. In DNA, the CDR3 is TGTGCCAGCAGTGACGTCACAGGGGTGGGCTCCTACGAGCAGTACTTC.

Of note for this clonotype: Because it lacks the conserved phenylalanine or tryptophan at the end, this CDR3 is likely a read error. The chain uses TRBV4-1 and TRBJ2-2; D tentatively fits TRBD1 or TRBD2 (5 bases each). CDR1 and CDR2 (germline): MGHRA, YSYEKL. The CDR3 has 17 amino acids. The CDR3 sequence is CASSQDQAGANTGELFC. CDR3 nucleotide sequence: TGCGCCAGCAGCCAAGATCAAGCCGGGGCGAACACCGGCGAGCTGTTTTGT.

In its sample, this clonotype was seen many times. The chain employs TRBV6-5 and TRBJ1-1; D unresolved. This CDR3 contains 15 residues. Trimming removed 0 bases from V and 0 bases from J, with 8 bases in between. Germline CDR1 reads MNHEY; CDR2 reads SVGAGI. This CDR3 is CASSYSTVMNTEAFF. The DNA of the CDR3 is TGTGCCAGCAGTTACTCCACGGTGATGAACACTGAAGCTTTCTTT.

J is TRBJ2-5 and V is TRBV7-8; D not resolved. The CDR3 loop spans 16 amino acids. The V and J ends lost 3 bases and 0 bases respectively, with 14 bases between them. CDR1 and CDR2 (germline): SGHVS, FQNEAQ. CDR3 DNA: TGTGCCAGCAGCTTGGACGTGGGTGTGGACCAAGAGACCCAGTACTTC. Encoded protein: CASSLDVGVDQETQYF.

Worth noting for this clonotype: With only one base between it and a far larger clone, this is likely a read error. The chain joins TRBV6-2 or TRBV6-3 to TRBJ1-1; D is perhaps TRBD1 (6 bases). Germline CDR1 reads MNHEY; CDR2 reads SVGEGT. V was trimmed by 10 bases and J by 1 base, leaving 16 bases between them. This CDR3 is 14 amino acids long. The CDR3 spells CAISKQGPNTEAFF. DNA for the CDR3: TGTGCCATCAGCAAACAGGGACCGAACACTGAAGCTTTCTTT.

This clonotype was seen at least ten times. V gene TRBV9 combines with J gene TRBJ1-2, with D maybe TRBD1 (6 bases). Germline V gene sequence: CDR1 SGDLS, CDR2 YYNGEE. V was clipped by 0 bases and J by 7 bases, with 16 bases between them. This CDR3 is 15 amino acids long. The CDR3 is CASSVGGSGAGGYTF. The CDR3 region has the DNA TGTGCCAGCAGCGTAGGGGGGTCGGGGGCTGGTGGCTACACCTTC.

This clonotype was recorded many times. CDR3: CASSPFLGTEAFF. The CDR3 coding sequence is TGTGCCAGCAGCCCCTTTCTGGGTACTGAAGCTTTCTTT. The V and J genes are TRBV14 and TRBJ1-1; D unclear. Trimming left V 4 bases short and J 5 bases short, with 11 bases between. This CDR3 is 13 amino acids long. CDR1 and CDR2 from the germline V gene are SGHDN and FVKESK.

The chain carries TRBV30 and TRBJ2-2, with TRBD1 as a possible D gene (6 bases). Germline lookup yields CDR1 GTSNPN and CDR2 SVGIG (reference sequence). This CDR3 is built from 15 residues. V lost 0 bases to trimming and J lost 14 bases, with 22 bases between them. For the CDR3, the DNA is TGTGCCTGGAGTGTACCTCGGACAGACACCGGGTATCTGTTTTTT. Protein product: CAWSVPRTDTGYLFF.

This sequence joins TRBV4-1 and TRBJ2-2; D not resolved. The V gene's germline CDR1 is MGHRA and CDR2 YSYEKL. V was cut by 0 bases and J by 2 bases, with 16 bases left in between. This CDR3 is built from 18 residues. CDR3 protein: CASSQDGNPLINTGELFF. The CDR3 DNA sequence: TGCGCCAGCAGCCAAGATGGGAACCCCCTAATAAACACCGGGGAGCTGTTTTTT.

This clonotype was detected only a few times. The CDR3 nucleotides read TGCAGTGCGGGACCAGGTTCCAATCAGCCCCAGCATTTT. Its protein product is CSAGPGSNQPQHF. The chain combines TRBV20-1 with TRBJ1-5, with D maybe TRBD1 (5 bases). V was pared by 6 bases and J by 3 bases, with 12 bases between. The CDR3 runs 13 residues. Germline CDR1 DFQATT, CDR2 SNEGSKA (reference sequence).

In the case of this clonotype: This probably arose from a read error, given a far larger clone one base away. J is TRBJ1-4 and V is TRBV9, with D possibly being TRBD1 (5 bases). This CDR3 has 16 residues. Trimming left V 4 bases short and J 8 bases short, with 21 bases between. Looked up from germline, CDR1 is SGDLS and CDR2 is YYNGEE. CDR3: CASSPEAGLGGEKLFF. The CDR3 DNA sequence: TGTGCCAGCAGCCCAGAGGCTGGGCTCGGGGGGGAAAAACTGTTTTTT.

This clonotype was counted many times. As DNA, the CDR3 is TGTGCCAGCAGCGCGGGACAGGGGCGAGGGGAAAAACTGTTTTTT. Translation: CASSAGQGRGEKLFF. The chain carries TRBV2 and TRBJ1-4; TRBD1 aligns across 10 bases. Germline assignment: CDR1 SNHLY and CDR2 FYNNEI. The CDR3 is made up of 15 amino acids. The V segment lost 6 bases and the J segment 8 bases; nucleotides outside the gene matches: 9.

The chain is built from TRBV3-1 and TRBJ1-5, with D maybe TRBD1 (6 bases). The CDR3 covers 18 residues. Germline V gene sequence: CDR1 LGHDT, CDR2 YNNKEL (reference sequence). The germline V and J ends were trimmed by 0 bases and 0 bases, with 15 bases remaining between them. The CDR3 DNA sequence: TGTGCCAGCAGCCAAGATAGTGGCAGGGGATATAGCAATCAGCCCCAGCATTTT. Protein product: CASSQDSGRGYSNQPQHF.

J is TRBJ1-1 and V is TRBV20-1; D remains unclear. The germline CDR1 and CDR2 sequences are DFQATT and SNEGSKA (reference sequence). Trimming left V 4 bases short and J 1 base short, with 7 bases between. The CDR3 loop spans 12 amino acids. In DNA, the CDR3 is TGCAGTGCTAAGCTACCGAACACTGAAGCTTTCTTT. This codes for CSAKLPNTEAFF.

This sequence joins TRBV2 and TRBJ1-1; no reliable D call. The CDR3 consists of 11 residues. V shed 8 bases and J shed 11 bases, with 15 bases lying between them. CDR1 and CDR2 (germline): SNHLY, FYNNEI. CDR3 nucleotide sequence: TGTGCCAGCGGTAGAGACAAGCTGGCTTTCTTT. Translation gives CASGRDKLAFF.